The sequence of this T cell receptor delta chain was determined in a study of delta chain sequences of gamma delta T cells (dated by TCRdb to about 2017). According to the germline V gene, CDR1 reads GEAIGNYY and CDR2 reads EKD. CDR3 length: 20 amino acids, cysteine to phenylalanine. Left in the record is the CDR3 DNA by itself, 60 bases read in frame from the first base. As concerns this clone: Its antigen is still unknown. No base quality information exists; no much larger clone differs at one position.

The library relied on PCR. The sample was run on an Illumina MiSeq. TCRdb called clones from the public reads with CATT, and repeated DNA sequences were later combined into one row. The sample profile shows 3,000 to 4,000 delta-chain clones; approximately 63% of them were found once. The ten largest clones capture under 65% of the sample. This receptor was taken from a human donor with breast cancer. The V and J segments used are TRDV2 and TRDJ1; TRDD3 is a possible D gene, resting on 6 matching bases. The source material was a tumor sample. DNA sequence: TGTTCCTTTGTCACCGTGTCAAGGGCTGGGGACCGACCTTACACCGATACACTTATCTTT. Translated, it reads CSFVTVSRAGDRPYTDTLIF.